This T cell receptor (beta chain) stems from a study of T cell repertoires in cytomegalovirus infection. Across the study: Alongside well-studied HLA-B-restricted CMV epitopes, recently identified HLA-C-restricted CMV epitopes were also used.

TCRdb called the reads again in MiXCR, with one record for every CDR3 protein. The sample includes 200,000 or so distinct CDR3 sequences, about 40% of them seen just once. Germline V lookup: CDR1 DFQATT, CDR2 SNEGSKA (reference sequence). The ends were cut back, 6 bases at V and 0 bases at J, with 6 bases in the middle. CDR3 length: 12 residues. About this clonotype: Its matching antigen is unknown.

V is TRBV20-1 and J is TRBJ2-1, with no clear D. The origin of this receptor is a human donor in good health (CMV status not recorded). Some clones in this sample may be carry-over from other donors' samples. Sequenced material: CD8+ T cells from cultured PBMCs, taken from culture after CMV antigen stimulation. CDR3 loop: CSARASYNEQFF. In DNA form, the CDR3 reads TGCAGTGCAAGGGCCTCCTACAATGAGCAGTTCTTC.